Included here is one TCR beta chain sequence, with context. It may be a read error: a sequence one base away is much more abundant. Investigators excluded patients with uncontrolled infection, other autoimmune disease, pregnancy or lactation. Based on clinical symptoms, serum thyroxine and TRAb, thyroid ultrasound and orbital computed tomography, diagnoses were reached. Extraction of PBMCs used 9 to 10 ml of fresh peripheral blood. The CDR3 contains 15 residues. CDR1 SGHTA and CDR2 FQGNSA come from the germline V gene. The V and J ends lost 1 base and 1 base respectively, with 10 bases between them. The sample originates from a study of T cells in Graves' hyperthyroidism and ophthalmopathy. The investigators amplified TCR beta CDR3 regions from RNA transcripts. The HTBI primer set served for first-round RT-PCR of the TCR CDR3. Using its own MiXCR run on the multiplex PCR reads, TCRdb lists one record per CDR3 protein. The sample has fewer than 900,000 distinct CDR3 sequences, 15% to 20% seen once.

The chain employs TRBV7-2 and TRBJ1-1; D is undetermined. Source material: blood. The receptor's source is a young man with Graves' hyperthyroidism. This CDR3 is CASSLVSTQNTEAFF. The CDR3 DNA follows: TGTGCCAGCAGCTTAGTATCTACACAGAACACTGAAGCTTTCTTT.